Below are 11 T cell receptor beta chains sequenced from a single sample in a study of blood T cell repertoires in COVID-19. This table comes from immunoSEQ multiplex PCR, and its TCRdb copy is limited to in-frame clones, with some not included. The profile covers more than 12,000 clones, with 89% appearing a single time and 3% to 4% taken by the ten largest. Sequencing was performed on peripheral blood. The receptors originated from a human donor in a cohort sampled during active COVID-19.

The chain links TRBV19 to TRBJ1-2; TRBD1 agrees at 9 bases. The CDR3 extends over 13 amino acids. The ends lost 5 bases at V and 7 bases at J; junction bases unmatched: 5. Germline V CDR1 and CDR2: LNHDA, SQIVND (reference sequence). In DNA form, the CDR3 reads TGTGCCAGTAGTGCACAGGGGGCAGGTGGCTACACCTTC. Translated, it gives CASSAQGAGGYTF.

CDR3 nucleotides: TGTGCCACCACTCCGGGACAGGGGTCCACCGGGGAGCTGTTTTTT. This gives the protein CATTPGQGSTGELFF. The chain has TRBV10-3 and TRBJ2-2; 10 bases agree with TRBD1. V was clipped by 10 bases and J by 4 bases; unmatched bases: 9. This CDR3 spans 15 amino acids. The V gene's germline CDR1 is ENHRY and CDR2 SYGVKD.

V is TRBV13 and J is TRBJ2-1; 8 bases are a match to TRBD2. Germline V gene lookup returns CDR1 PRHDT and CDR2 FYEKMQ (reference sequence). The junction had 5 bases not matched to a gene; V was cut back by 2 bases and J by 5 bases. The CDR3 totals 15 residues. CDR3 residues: CASSLWVAGHNEQFF. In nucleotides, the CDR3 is TGTGCCAGCAGCTTATGGGTAGCGGGGCACAATGAGCAGTTCTTC.

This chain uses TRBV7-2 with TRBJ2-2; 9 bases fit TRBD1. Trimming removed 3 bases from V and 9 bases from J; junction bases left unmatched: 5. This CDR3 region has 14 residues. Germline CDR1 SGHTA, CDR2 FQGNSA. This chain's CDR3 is CASSFGGQGRELFF. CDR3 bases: TGTGCCAGCAGCTTCGGTGGACAGGGGCGGGAGCTGTTTTTT.

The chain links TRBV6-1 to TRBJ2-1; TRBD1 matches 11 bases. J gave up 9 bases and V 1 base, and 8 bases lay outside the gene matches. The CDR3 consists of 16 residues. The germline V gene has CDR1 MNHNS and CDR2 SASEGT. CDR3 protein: CASSEGGGTGGGEQFF. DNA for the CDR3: TGTGCCAGCAGTGAAGGTGGTGGGACAGGGGGAGGTGAGCAGTTCTTC.

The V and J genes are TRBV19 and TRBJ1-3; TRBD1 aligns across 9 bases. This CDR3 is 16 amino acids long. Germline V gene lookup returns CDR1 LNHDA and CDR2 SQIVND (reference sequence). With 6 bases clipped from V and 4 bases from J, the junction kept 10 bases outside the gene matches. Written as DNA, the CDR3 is TGTGCCAGTAGCCAAACAGGGGGCTCGGCGGGAAACACCATATATTTT. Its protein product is CASSQTGGSAGNTIYF.

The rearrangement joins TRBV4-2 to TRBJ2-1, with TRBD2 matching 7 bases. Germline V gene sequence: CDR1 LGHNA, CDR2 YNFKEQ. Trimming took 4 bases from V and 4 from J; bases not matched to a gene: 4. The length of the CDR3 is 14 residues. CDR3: CASSRGEGYNEQFF. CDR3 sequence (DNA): TGTGCCAGCAGCCGGGGGGAGGGGTACAATGAGCAGTTCTTC.

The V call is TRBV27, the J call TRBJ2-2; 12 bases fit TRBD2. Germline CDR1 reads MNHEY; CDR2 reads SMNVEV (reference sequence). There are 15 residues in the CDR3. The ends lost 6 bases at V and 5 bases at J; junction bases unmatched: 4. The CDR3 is CASSFGTSGTGELFF. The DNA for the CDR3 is TGTGCCAGCAGCTTCGGGACTAGCGGGACCGGGGAGCTGTTTTTT.

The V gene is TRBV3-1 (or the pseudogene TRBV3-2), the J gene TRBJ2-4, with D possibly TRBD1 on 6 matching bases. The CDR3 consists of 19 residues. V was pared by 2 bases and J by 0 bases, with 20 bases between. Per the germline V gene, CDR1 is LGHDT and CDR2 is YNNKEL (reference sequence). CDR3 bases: TGTGCCAGCAGCCAAACTCTACAGGGCAGCCAACTAGCCAAAAACATTCAGTACTTC. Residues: CASSQTLQGSQLAKNIQYF.

CDR3 coding DNA: TGTGCCAGCAGCGTAGTATCGGGTTTCGAGACCCAGTACTTC. Its translation is CASSVVSGFETQYF. The genes are TRBV9 and TRBJ2-5; no clear D gene. V dropped 0 bases and J dropped 5 bases, with 11 bases sitting between them. Germline values: CDR1 SGDLS, CDR2 YYNGEE. CDR3 length: 14 residues.

CDR3 coding DNA: TGCGCCAGCAGCTCAATACAGGGGGAAGGGACTGAAGCTTTCTTT. It specifies CASSSIQGEGTEAFF. The gene calls are TRBV5-1 and TRBJ1-1; 8 positions match TRBD1. Per the germline V gene, CDR1 is SGHRS and CDR2 is YFSETQ. With V trimmed by 3 bases and J by 5 bases, 9 bases remained unmatched. This CDR3 contains 15 residues.